The 31 T cell receptor beta chains below come from one sample, sequenced in a study of blood T cells in healthy people across ages. A second about 7 to 11 cycle PCR used barcoded and J-beta primers. From the 5' RACE reads, TCRdb called clonotypes with MiXCR, one entry per CDR3 protein. This sample has about 1.8 million distinct CDR3 sequences; around half occur once, and the top ten carry about 2.1%. The sequenced material came from blood. Receptors originate from a middle-aged woman in good health.

This clonotype has a handful of counts. The chain combines TRBV5-1 with TRBJ2-1, with D perhaps TRBD1 (5 bases). The CDR3 runs 16 residues. V shed 0 bases and J shed 1 base, with 11 bases lying between them. Germline lookup yields CDR1 SGHRS and CDR2 YFSETQ. The DNA for the CDR3 is TGCGCCAGCAGCTTGGATGCAGGGTATTCCTACAATGAGCAGTTCTTC. Residues: CASSLDAGYSYNEQFF.

The chain recombines TRBV27 with TRBJ1-2, with TRBD1 identical over 9 bases. CDR3 length: 15 residues. Looked up from germline, CDR1 is MNHEY and CDR2 is SMNVEV (reference sequence). J was trimmed by 4 bases and V by 5 bases; bases with no gene match: 8. Here the CDR3 DNA reads TGTGCCAGCAGTCCACAGGGGGCGCGCTTCTATGGCTACACCTTC. Its translation: CASSPQGARFYGYTF.

A few counts support this clonotype. The chain uses TRBV7-9 and TRBJ2-1; 8 nucleotides agree with TRBD1. Per germline, CDR1 SEHNR and CDR2 FQNEAQ (reference sequence). V dropped 5 bases and J dropped 4; count of bases not matched to a gene: 4. The CDR3 spans 14 residues. The CDR3: CASSTRDRYNEQFF. CDR3 nucleotide sequence: TGTGCCAGCAGCACCCGGGACAGGTACAATGAGCAGTTCTTC.

This clonotype was found a few times. CDR3 bases: TGCAGCGTTCTCAGAGACAGGGGGTTGGAGACCCAGTACTTC. This translates into CSVLRDRGLETQYF. J is TRBJ2-5 and V is TRBV29-1; the match to TRBD1 covers 9 bases. The junction had 9 bases not matched to a gene; V was cut back by 5 bases and J by 5 bases. CDR3 length: 14 residues. Per the germline V gene, CDR1 is SQVTM and CDR2 is ANQGSEA.

Points on this clonotype: The junction shows a germline mismatch at one end, possibly a read error. This chain joins TRBV2 and TRBJ2-5; 11 bases map to TRBD2. From germline, CDR1 is SNHLY and CDR2 FYNNEI. The CDR3 is 16 amino acids. CDR3 sequence (DNA): TGTGTCAGCAGTGGCTGGACTAGCGGGCCACAAGAGACCCAGTACTTC. Protein sequence: CVSSGWTSGPQETQYF.

Only a few counts were recorded for this clonotype. The chain carries TRBV29-1 and TRBJ2-1, with TRBD2 matching 10 bases. CDR1 and CDR2 from the germline V gene are SQVTM and ANQGSEA. This CDR3 spans 15 amino acids. V dropped 6 bases and J dropped 6; count of bases not matched to a gene: 11. CDR3 bases: TGCAGCGTCGGGACTCTAGCGGGGGCCCTCAATGAGCAGTTCTTC. It translates to CSVGTLAGALNEQFF.

There are a few counts of this clonotype. The chain combines TRBV10-3 with TRBJ1-2; D call uncertain. This CDR3 comprises 13 residues. The germline V gene has CDR1 ENHRY and CDR2 SYGVKD. V lost 2 bases and J 4 bases, leaving 8 bases between the germline ends. Here the CDR3 DNA reads TGTGCCATCAGTGAGGACACGATCTATGGCTACACCTTC. It translates to CAISEDTIYGYTF.

This clonotype was detected a few times. The J gene is TRBJ2-5, the V gene TRBV7-2; no firm D call. V was pared by 5 bases and J by 5 bases, with 15 bases between. Per the germline V gene, CDR1 is SGHTA and CDR2 is FQGNSA. This CDR3 region has 14 residues. Here the CDR3 reads CASSTGRSLETQYF. CDR3 sequence (DNA): TGTGCCAGCAGCACGGGCCGCTCCCTGGAGACCCAGTACTTC.

Note on this clonotype: The junction shows a germline mismatch at one end, possibly a read error. The rearrangement uses TRBV13 and TRBJ2-5, with D perhaps TRBD1 (6 bases). Per the germline V gene, CDR1 is PRHDT and CDR2 is FYEKMQ (reference sequence). The CDR3 spans 14 residues. As DNA, the CDR3 is TGTGCCAGCAGCCCCGCCAGGGGCCAAGAGTCCCAGTACTTC. Translation: CASSPARGQESQYF.

The chain employs TRBV27 and TRBJ2-1; 7 nucleotides align to TRBD2. The CDR3 has 15 residues. CDR1 is MNHEY, CDR2 SMNVEV, per germline (reference sequence). Trimming took 3 bases from V and 12 from J; bases not matched to a gene: 14. CDR3 DNA sequence: TGTGCCAGCAGTTTTTATGGGGAGGGCGCAATGACGCAGTTCTTC. The encoded protein is CASSFYGEGAMTQFF.

This clonotype was observed a few times. The junction departs from germline at one end; a sequencing error may be responsible. V gene TRBV4-2 combines with J gene TRBJ2-5; 9 positions match TRBD1. Per germline, CDR1 LGHNA and CDR2 YNFKEQ. The CDR3 length is 17 residues. CDR3 sequence: CASSQVTGGMYQETQYF. The CDR3 coding sequence is TGTGCCAGTAGCCAAGTGACAGGGGGGATGTACCAAGAGACCCAGTACTTC.

This clonotype was recorded a few times. The gene calls are TRBV20-1 and TRBJ2-3; D possibly corresponds to TRBD1 (5 bases). The ends were cut back, 6 bases at V and 3 bases at J, with 16 bases in the middle. The CDR3 has 14 residues. CDR1 is DFQATT and CDR2 is SNEGSKA in the germline V gene (reference sequence). CDR3 loop: CSARRAGLTDTQYF. The DNA of the CDR3 is TGCAGTGCCCGAAGGGCAGGGTTAACAGATACGCAGTATTTT.

V and J are TRBV20-1 and TRBJ2-3; no definite D call. Trimming left V 6 bases short and J 0 bases short, with 7 bases between. Germline CDR1 reads DFQATT; CDR2 reads SNEGSKA (reference sequence). The CDR3 is 12 residues long. The CDR3 DNA reads as TGCAGTGCAGAAGTTAGCACAGATACGCAGTATTTT. Its protein product is CSAEVSTDTQYF.

This clonotype was found a few times. The CDR3 is CATSGFDGQGGQPQHF. The CDR3 DNA reads as TGTGCCACCAGTGGGTTTGATGGACAGGGGGGTCAGCCCCAGCATTTT. The rearrangement uses TRBV24-1 and TRBJ1-5; 10 bases agree with TRBD1. Germline V gene lookup returns CDR1 KGHDR and CDR2 SFDVKD. V lost 5 bases and J lost 6; bases outside the gene matches: 9. The CDR3 totals 16 residues.

The chain has TRBV3-1 and TRBJ2-7; 7 nucleotides line up with TRBD2. After removal of 2 bases from V and 2 bases from J, the junction contained 3 bases not matched to a gene. Per the germline V gene, CDR1 is LGHDT and CDR2 is YNNKEL (reference sequence). The CDR3 is 14 amino acids. The CDR3 sequence: CASSQWTSTYEQYF. The CDR3 nucleotides are TGTGCCAGCAGCCAATGGACTAGTACCTACGAGCAGTACTTC.

This clonotype was counted only a few times. The chain couples TRBV20-1 to TRBJ2-5, with 12 bases that match TRBD2. Germline CDR1 and CDR2: DFQATT and SNEGSKA (reference sequence). The junction had 14 bases not matched to a gene; V was cut back by 5 bases and J by 4 bases. This CDR3 contains 17 residues. CDR3 sequence reads: CSALGLAGRYKRETQYF. The CDR3 nucleotides are TGCAGTGCTCTTGGACTAGCGGGGAGATACAAGAGAGAGACCCAGTACTTC.

This chain links TRBV21-1 with TRBJ2-4; the DNA was not compared with TRBD2, the D call given in the table. Matching the DNA end better, TRBJ2-5 makes the J call doubtful. TRBV21-1 is shown as a pseudogene. This CDR3 has 17 amino acids. DNA of the CDR3: TGTGTCAGCAGCAAAGCAGGATTAGCGGGGCCCCAAGAGACCCAGTACTTC. This gives the protein CVSSKAGLAGPQETQYF.

In this sample, this clonotype turned up a few times. This chain connects TRBV29-1 to TRBJ2-3, with a weak D call TRBD2 (5 bases). Germline assignment: CDR1 SQVTM and CDR2 ANQGSEA. This CDR3 has 12 amino acids. V shed 6 bases and J shed 5 bases, with 12 bases lying between them. The CDR3 DNA sequence: TGCAGCGTCGCCTCAGGAGGAGATACGCAGTATTTT. Residues: CSVASGGDTQYF.

This chain connects TRBV4-1 to TRBJ2-7; D call uncertain. In germline, CDR1 is MGHRA, CDR2 YSYEKL. This CDR3 is 13 amino acids long. Trimming cost V 3 bases and J 3 bases, with 9 bases left between them. The CDR3 region has the DNA TGCGCCAGCAGCCAGGCAGATGACTACGAGCAGTACTTC. Translated, it gives CASSQADDYEQYF.

This rearrangement joins TRBV12-3 or TRBV12-4 to TRBJ1-5; 7 bases align to TRBD1. The CDR3 covers 15 residues. V dropped 6 bases and J dropped 1; count of bases not matched to a gene: 6. The CDR3, as DNA: TGTGCCAGCAGCATTGGACAGGTCAGCAATCAGCCCCAGCATTTT. It encodes CASSIGQVSNQPQHF.

This clonotype was seen repeatedly, ten times or more. The chain has TRBV12-3 or TRBV12-4 and TRBJ1-2, with a weak D call TRBD1 (5 bases). V lost 5 bases and J 5 bases, leaving 12 bases between the germline ends. The CDR3 runs to 13 residues. CDR3 residues: CASSPRQSYGYTF. CDR3 nucleotide sequence: TGTGCCAGCAGTCCGCGACAGTCTTATGGCTACACCTTC.

The V call is TRBV28, the J call TRBJ2-7, with 8 bases identical to TRBD1. The junction had 15 bases not matched to a gene; V was cut back by 3 bases and J by 5 bases. The CDR3 runs to 17 residues. Germline-derived CDR1 and CDR2 are MDHEN and SYDVKM. The CDR3 nucleotides are TGTGCCAGCAGTTTTAACCCACGGACAGGGAGTTTCGACGAGCAGTACTTC. It yields the protein CASSFNPRTGSFDEQYF. The entire variable domain, with the rest obtained from reference TRBV28 and TRBJ2-7, is as follows: DVKVTQSSRYLVKRTGEKVFLECVQDMDHENMFWYRQDPGLGLRLIYFSYDVKMKEKGDIPEGYSVSREKKERFSLILESASTNQTSMYLCASSFNPRTGSFDEQYFGPGTRLTVT.

The chain has TRBV7-8 and TRBJ2-6; a possible D gene is TRBD1 (6 bases). Germline CDR1 is SGHVS and CDR2 is FQNEAQ. V was clipped by 5 bases and J by 3 bases, with 17 bases between them. This CDR3 spans 17 amino acids. This chain's CDR3 is CASSPPTGKDGANVLTF. DNA for the CDR3: TGTGCCAGCAGCCCCCCCACAGGGAAAGATGGGGCCAACGTCCTGACTTTC. Looking up the rest from reference TRBV7-8 and TRBJ2-6 gives the full variable domain: GAGVSQSPRYKVAKRGQDVALRCDPISGHVSLFWYQQALGQGPEFLTYFQNEAQLDKSGLPSDRFFAERPEGSVSTLKIQRTQQEDSAVYLCASSPPTGKDGANVLTFGAGSRLTVL.

This clonotype has only one observation. This chain uses TRBV6-1 with TRBJ2-1, with D unclear. Trimming took 4 bases from V and 10 from J, leaving 20 bases between them. This CDR3 has 15 residues. CDR1 is MNHNS and CDR2 is SASEGT in the germline V gene. The CDR3 DNA reads TGTGCCAGCAGTGGGGTTTCCTCCTCCCTCAGGGAGCAGTTCTTC. Translating it yields CASSGVSSSLREQFF.

The gene calls are TRBV12-3 or TRBV12-4 and TRBJ2-2; D is unclear. The CDR3 sequence is 17 residues long. The V gene lost 8 bases and the J gene lost 3 bases, with 22 bases spanning the gap. The CDR3 DNA reads as TGTGCCAGCTTCCGAAGCAAGTTGCCCCAGTACACCGGGGAGCTGTTTTTT. Translating it yields CASFRSKLPQYTGELFF.

V is TRBV6-5 and J is TRBJ2-6, with 11 bases identical to TRBD2. The V and J ends lost 4 bases and 4 bases, in that order; junction bases with no gene match: 3. Germline values: CDR1 MNHEY, CDR2 SVGAGI. The CDR3 has 16 residues. In DNA form, the CDR3 reads TGTGCCAGCAGTTTTTCTAGCGGGGGGGGGGCCAACGTCCTGACTTTC. Protein sequence: CASSFSSGGGANVLTF.

The V call is TRBV5-1, the J call TRBJ2-1; 13 positions agree with TRBD2. Matching the DNA end better, TRBJ2-7 makes the J call doubtful. The CDR3 consists of 21 residues. The V gene's germline CDR1 is SGHRS and CDR2 YFSETQ. CDR3 residues: CASSLLHSPGLAGITYNEQYF. As DNA, the CDR3 is TGCGCCAGCAGCTTACTACATAGCCCGGGACTAGCGGGGATTACCTACAATGAGCAGTACTTC.

This clonotype was counted between two and nine times. The chain uses TRBV20-1 and TRBJ2-4, with 8 bases that match TRBD2. The last part of the DNA fits TRBJ2-7 better; the J call may be wrong. Per germline, CDR1 DFQATT and CDR2 SNEGSKA (reference sequence). The CDR3 has 14 residues. CDR3 coding DNA: TGCAGTTATGCTGGAGGACTAGCAGTGGGCGAGCAGTACTTC. Amino acid sequence: CSYAGGLAVGEQYF.

In DNA, the CDR3 is TGTGCCAGCAGTGTACAGGGGAGAGACTCAGATACGCAGTATTTT. Translation: CASSVQGRDSDTQYF. The chain uses TRBV2 and TRBJ2-3; 7 bases match TRBD1. Germline-derived CDR1 and CDR2 are SNHLY and FYNNEI. The CDR3 is 15 amino acids. Unmatched junction bases numbered 8, after V lost 4 bases and J lost 4 bases. Using reference TRBV2 and TRBJ2-3 for the parts outside the CDR3, the full variable domain is EPEVTQTPSHQVTQMGQEVILRCVPISNHLYFYWYRQILGQKVEFLVSFYNNEISEKSEIFDDQFSVERPDGSNFTLKIRSTKLEDSAMYFCASSVQGRDSDTQYFGPGTRLTVL.

This clonotype was counted once. CDR3 region: CASSSGRRREKLFF. The CDR3 DNA reads as TGTGCCAGCAGCTCCGGCCGGAGGCGGGAAAAACTGTTTTTT. The chain joins TRBV12-3 or TRBV12-4 to TRBJ1-4; D call uncertain. The CDR3 sequence is 14 residues long. Trimming stripped 6 bases from V and 8 bases from J, with 16 bases between.

The chain links TRBV12-3 or TRBV12-4 to TRBJ1-6, with D possibly being TRBD1 (5 bases). Trimming shortened V by 3 bases and J by 10 bases, and 10 bases separated the two germline ends. This CDR3 is built from 13 residues. CDR3 region: CASSFNEGSPLHF. The CDR3 DNA reads as TGTGCCAGCAGTTTTAATGAGGGGTCACCCCTCCACTTT.